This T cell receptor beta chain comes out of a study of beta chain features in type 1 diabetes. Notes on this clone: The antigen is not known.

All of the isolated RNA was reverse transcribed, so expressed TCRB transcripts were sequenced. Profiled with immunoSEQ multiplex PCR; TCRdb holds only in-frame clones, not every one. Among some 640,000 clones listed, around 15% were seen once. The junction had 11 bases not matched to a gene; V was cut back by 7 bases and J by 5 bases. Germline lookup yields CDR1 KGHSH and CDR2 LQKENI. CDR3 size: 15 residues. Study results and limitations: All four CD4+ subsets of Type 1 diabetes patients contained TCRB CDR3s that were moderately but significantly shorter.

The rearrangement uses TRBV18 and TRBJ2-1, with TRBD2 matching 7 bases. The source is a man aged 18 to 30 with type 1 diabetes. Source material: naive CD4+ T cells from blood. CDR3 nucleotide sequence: TGTGCCAGCTTAACCGGGACCAGCGGGAACAATGAGCAGTTCTTC. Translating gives CASLTGTSGNNEQFF.